The clone carrying this TCR beta chain was observed many times. The entry originates in a study of human T cells and chemical hapten exposure. The CDR3 length is 13 residues. V lost 3 bases, J lost 0 bases, and 2 bases lay in between. From germline, CDR1 is KGHDR and CDR2 SFDVKD. TCRdb re-called the RACE reads through MiXCR, storing one row per CDR3 protein. The sample records 95,000 or so distinct CDR3 sequences, about an eighth being singletons. Stated time point: patch test 2, 6 weeks after DPC sensitization. The treatment is: therapeutic diphenylcyclopropenone sensitization with weekly scalp DPC. The rearrangement joins TRBV24-1 to TRBJ1-5; D call uncertain. The sequence was collected from a middle-aged woman with alopecia areata. Some clones in this sample may be carry-over from other donors' samples. Sequenced here: whole blood, sampled in connection with sensitization to the hapten diphenylcyclopropenone (DPC). The CDR3 loop reads CATSDGSNQPQHF. Written as DNA, the CDR3 is TGTGCCACCAGTGATGGTAGCAATCAGCCCCAGCATTTT.